A single sample gave rise to the 17 T cell receptor beta chains below, sequenced in a study of blood T cell repertoires in COVID-19 (dated by TCRdb to about 2020). The protocol used for the library was the immunoSEQ multiplex PCR assay. Not all clones reach the TCRdb copy of this immuneACCESS table, which keeps in-frame sequences only. Checked studies attribute under half of the gap to unresolved V genes and leave the rest unexplained. The sample table contains about 480,000 clones; only one count was recorded for roughly nine tenths of them. The ten most abundant clones make up 0.75% to 0.9% of the sample. Sequencing was performed on peripheral blood. The receptors were sampled from a man between 18 and 35 years old with COVID-19, enrolled during active disease.

V and J are TRBV5-3 and TRBJ2-2; 8 nucleotides align to TRBD2. TRBV5-3 has ORF status, its function being uncertain. CDR3 length: 18 residues. Trimming cost V 2 bases and J 0 bases; bases outside gene matches: 9. CDR3 nucleotides: TGTGCCAGAAGCTTTAGTGCGGGAGGATCTACGAACACCGGGGAGCTGTTTTTT. Translated: CARSFSAGGSTNTGELFF.

This chain uses TRBV5-6 with TRBJ2-3; possible D gene TRBD1, 7 bases. CDR3 size: 16 residues. Looked up from germline, CDR1 is SGHDT and CDR2 is YYEEEE. The V end lost 1 base, the J end lost 3 bases, and 15 bases lay between the germline ends. The CDR3 nucleotides read TGTGCCAGCAGCTTGTGGGGGGACAGTTTTACAGATACGCAGTATTTT. Translation: CASSLWGDSFTDTQYF.

The chain links TRBV14 to TRBJ2-1, with a weak D call TRBD1 (6 bases). Trimming took off 3 bases at V and 10 bases at J, with 19 bases between the two ends. In germline, CDR1 is SGHDN, CDR2 FVKESK. The CDR3 runs to 15 residues. In DNA form, the CDR3 reads TGTGCCAGCAGCCAGTCCAGGGGCCAAAATGACGAGCAGTTCTTC. It yields the protein CASSQSRGQNDEQFF.

Points on this clone: Distinct nucleotide sequences in the sample also encode this CDR3. This chain links TRBV5-1 with TRBJ1-1, with 8 bases matching TRBD1. Trimming removed 0 bases from V and 0 bases from J; junction bases left unmatched: 1. The CDR3 consists of 15 residues. CDR1 is SGHRS, CDR2 YFSETQ, per germline. This CDR3 is CASSLGTGLNTEAFF. The CDR3 nucleotides read TGCGCCAGCAGCTTGGGGACAGGGTTGAACACTGAAGCTTTCTTT. Variable domain in full (rest from reference TRBV5-1 and TRBJ1-1): KAGVTQTPRYLIKTRGQQVTLSCSPISGHRSVSWYQQTPGQGLQFLFEYFSETQRNKGNFPGRFSGRQFSNSRSEMNVSTLELGDSALYLCASSLGTGLNTEAFFGQGTRLTVV.

The rearrangement joins TRBV14 to TRBJ1-6; D unclear. Germline V gives CDR1 SGHDN, CDR2 FVKESK. The CDR3 has 13 amino acids. V lost 5 bases and J 7 bases, leaving 9 bases between the germline ends. CDR3: CASSSTGNSPLHF. CDR3 sequence (DNA): TGTGCCAGCAGCTCGACTGGGAATTCACCCCTCCACTTT.

This clone was picked up one time. The V and J genes are TRBV19 and TRBJ1-5, with 8 bases lining up with TRBD1. J was trimmed by 7 bases and V by 1 base; bases with no gene match: 6. The CDR3 extends over 15 amino acids. Germline CDR1 reads LNHDA; CDR2 reads SQIVND (reference sequence). This chain's CDR3 is CASSIGQGAGQPQHF. The CDR3 region has the DNA TGTGCCAGTAGTATAGGCCAGGGGGCTGGCCAGCCCCAGCATTTT.

The CDR3 loop is CASSEGLGRAGREQYF. The CDR3 region has the DNA TGTGCCAGCAGCGAAGGTCTTGGGCGGGCTGGGCGCGAGCAGTACTTC. The rearrangement joins TRBV7-6 to TRBJ2-7; D may be TRBD2 (5 bases). CDR1 and CDR2 (germline): SGHVS, FNYEAQ. Trimming shortened V by 5 bases and J by 6 bases, and 23 bases separated the two germline ends. The length of the CDR3 is 16 residues. The whole variable domain, filled in from reference TRBV7-6 and TRBJ2-7, reads GAGVSQSPRYKVTKRGQDVALRCDPISGHVSLYWYRQALGQGPEFLTYFNYEAQQDKSGLPNDRFSAERPEGSISTLTIQRTEQRDSAMYRCASSEGLGRAGREQYFGPGTRLTVT.

This chain connects TRBV2 to TRBJ1-4; D unresolved. The CDR3 contains 13 residues. V was shortened by 10 bases and J by 8 bases, with 17 bases between the two germline ends. Per germline, CDR1 SNHLY and CDR2 FYNNEI. The CDR3 reads CATNGSPREKLFF. In nucleotides, the CDR3 is TGTGCCACCAACGGGTCCCCTCGCGAAAAACTGTTTTTT.

The rearrangement links TRBV11-2 to TRBJ1-3; 8 bases map to TRBD1. The V and J ends lost 5 bases and 4 bases, in that order; junction bases with no gene match: 13. From germline, CDR1 is SGHAT and CDR2 FQNNGV. CDR3 length: 17 residues. Here the CDR3 reads CASSPVTLTGEGNTIYF. The CDR3 region has the DNA TGTGCCAGCAGCCCGGTGACTCTGACAGGGGAAGGAAACACCATATATTTT.

The chain links TRBV3-1 (or the pseudogene TRBV3-2) to TRBJ2-1; a possible D gene is TRBD2 (6 bases). The length of the CDR3 is 16 residues. Trimming took 0 bases from V and 6 from J, leaving 15 bases between them. Germline V gene sequence: CDR1 LGHDT, CDR2 YNNKEL (reference sequence). CDR3 sequence (DNA): TGTGCCAGCAGCCAAGAGCGGGGAGTTTTTGCCAATGAGCAGTTCTTC. Translation gives CASSQERGVFANEQFF.

The chain employs TRBV6-5 and TRBJ2-5; 9 bases match TRBD2. After removal of 6 bases from V and 0 bases from J, the junction contained 5 bases not matched to a gene. The CDR3 has 15 amino acids. Germline V gives CDR1 MNHEY, CDR2 SVGAGI. This CDR3 reads CASRKGLADQETQYF. CDR3 DNA: TGTGCCAGCAGGAAGGGACTAGCAGACCAAGAGACCCAGTACTTC.

The count of this clone is one. The chain employs TRBV12-5 and TRBJ2-3, with a tentative D call TRBD1 (6 bases). Germline CDR1 reads LGHNT; CDR2 reads FRNRAP. The CDR3 extends over 19 amino acids. The V end lost 5 bases, the J end lost 0 bases, and 24 bases lay between the germline ends. The CDR3 DNA follows: TGTGCTAGTGGTCGACCTCCACCGGGACAACTGGCTAGCACAGATACGCAGTATTTT. It yields the protein CASGRPPPGQLASTDTQYF.

This clone was recorded once. This sequence joins TRBV7-9 and TRBJ1-5, with D unresolved. Germline V gene lookup returns CDR1 SEHNR and CDR2 FQNEAQ (reference sequence). V was pared by 1 base and J by 2 bases, with 9 bases between. The CDR3 is 15 residues long. The CDR3 nucleotides read TGTGCCAGCAGCTTAGGGGCCCCCGGCAATCAGCCCCAGCATTTT. Translated, it gives CASSLGAPGNQPQHF.

This clone appeared a single time. The V gene is TRBV5-8, the J gene TRBJ2-2; a weak D match, TRBD2 (5 bases). V was clipped by 2 bases and J by 0 bases, with 11 bases between them. CDR1 and CDR2 from the germline V gene are SGHTS and YDEGEE. The CDR3 is 16 residues long. CDR3 region: CASSLGFGTNTGELFF. The DNA of the CDR3 is TGTGCCAGCAGCTTAGGTTTCGGGACGAACACCGGGGAGCTGTTTTTT.

This chain links TRBV5-1 with TRBJ2-2; 7 positions agree with TRBD1. Per the germline V gene, CDR1 is SGHRS and CDR2 is YFSETQ. Germline trimming cut 3 bases from V and 7 bases from J; bases unmatched to any gene: 6. CDR3 length: 14 amino acids. CDR3 loop: CASSSTGVNGELFF. CDR3 nucleotides: TGCGCCAGCAGCTCCACAGGGGTGAACGGGGAGCTGTTTTTT.

In regard to this clone: Other DNA sequences in this sample translate to the same CDR3. The chain couples TRBV7-9 to TRBJ2-7; TRBD2 might be the D (5 bases). V was cut by 4 bases and J by 6 bases, with 13 bases left in between. The CDR3 sequence is 13 residues long. The germline gives CDR1 SEHNR, CDR2 FQNEAQ (reference sequence). CDR3 region: CASSSRTSGEQYF. In DNA, the CDR3 is TGTGCCAGCAGCTCACGGACTTCTGGCGAGCAGTACTTC.

This sequence joins TRBV10-1 and TRBJ2-3; TRBD2 is a possible D gene (7 bases). The V and J ends lost 4 bases and 3 bases respectively, with 11 bases between them. CDR1 and CDR2 (germline): WNHNN, SYGVQD (reference sequence). The length of the CDR3 is 14 residues. The chain's CDR3 is CASSVGGATDTQYF. CDR3 nucleotide sequence: TGCGCCAGCAGTGTAGGGGGGGCGACAGATACGCAGTATTTT.